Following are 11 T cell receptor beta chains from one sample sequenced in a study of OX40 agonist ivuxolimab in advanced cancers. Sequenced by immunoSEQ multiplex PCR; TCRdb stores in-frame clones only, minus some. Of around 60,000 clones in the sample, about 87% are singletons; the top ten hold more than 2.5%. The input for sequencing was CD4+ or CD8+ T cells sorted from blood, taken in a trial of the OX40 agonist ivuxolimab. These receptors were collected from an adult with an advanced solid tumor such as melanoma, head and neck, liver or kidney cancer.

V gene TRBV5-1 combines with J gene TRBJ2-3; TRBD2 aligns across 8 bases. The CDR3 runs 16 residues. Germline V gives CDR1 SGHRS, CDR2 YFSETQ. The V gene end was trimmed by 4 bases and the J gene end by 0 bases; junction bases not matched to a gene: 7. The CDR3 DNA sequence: TGCGCCAGCAGCCGCCTCTCGGGGGGGAGCACAGATACGCAGTATTTT. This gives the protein CASSRLSGGSTDTQYF.

The CDR3 nucleotides are TGTGCCAGCAGTGCCGGTAGCGGGAATGTTGAGCAGTTCTTC. Translated: CASSAGSGNVEQFF. The V gene is TRBV2, the J gene TRBJ2-1, with 8 bases matching TRBD2. This CDR3 is 14 amino acids long. Germline V lookup: CDR1 SNHLY, CDR2 FYNNEI. Trimming took 4 bases from V and 9 from J; bases not matched to a gene: 8.

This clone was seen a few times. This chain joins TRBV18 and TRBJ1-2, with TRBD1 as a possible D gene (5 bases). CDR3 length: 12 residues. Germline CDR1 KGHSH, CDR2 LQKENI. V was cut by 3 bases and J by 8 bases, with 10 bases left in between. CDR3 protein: CASSPYGGGYTF. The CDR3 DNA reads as TGTGCCAGCTCACCCTACGGGGGAGGCTACACCTTC.

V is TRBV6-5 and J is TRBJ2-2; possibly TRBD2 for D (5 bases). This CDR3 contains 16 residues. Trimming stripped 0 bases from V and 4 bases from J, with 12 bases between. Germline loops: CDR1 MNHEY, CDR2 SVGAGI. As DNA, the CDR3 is TGTGCCAGCAGTTACTCGATGCCGGGGATCACCGGGGAGCTGTTTTTT. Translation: CASSYSMPGITGELFF.

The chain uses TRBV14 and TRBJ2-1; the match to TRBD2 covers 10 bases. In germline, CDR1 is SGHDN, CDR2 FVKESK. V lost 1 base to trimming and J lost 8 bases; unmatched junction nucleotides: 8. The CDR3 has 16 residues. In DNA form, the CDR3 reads TGTGCCAGCAGCCAAGCGGCTCTAGCGGGAGTCCATGAGCAGTTCTTC. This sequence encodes CASSQAALAGVHEQFF.

This chain's CDR3 is CAWSGLARSYEQYF. The DNA for the CDR3 is TGTGCCTGGAGTGGATTGGCCCGATCCTACGAGCAGTACTTC. The chain combines TRBV30 with TRBJ2-7; no clear D. The V end was cut by 1 base, the J end by 1 base, with 11 bases between. Germline loops: CDR1 GTSNPN, CDR2 SVGIG (reference sequence). The CDR3 extends over 14 amino acids.

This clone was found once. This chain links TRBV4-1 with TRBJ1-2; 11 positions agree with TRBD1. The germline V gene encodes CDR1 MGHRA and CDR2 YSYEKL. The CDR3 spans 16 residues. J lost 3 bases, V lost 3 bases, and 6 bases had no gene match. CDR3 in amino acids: CASSQDRGRSYYGYTF. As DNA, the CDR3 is TGCGCCAGCAGCCAGGACAGGGGGCGCAGTTACTATGGCTACACCTTC.

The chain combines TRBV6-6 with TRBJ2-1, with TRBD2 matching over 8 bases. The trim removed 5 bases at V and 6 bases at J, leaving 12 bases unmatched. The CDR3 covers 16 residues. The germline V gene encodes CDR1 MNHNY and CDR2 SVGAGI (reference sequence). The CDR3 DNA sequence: TGTGCCAGCAGTCCCTTTGCGGGAGGCACGCCCAATGAGCAGTTCTTC. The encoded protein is CASSPFAGGTPNEQFF.

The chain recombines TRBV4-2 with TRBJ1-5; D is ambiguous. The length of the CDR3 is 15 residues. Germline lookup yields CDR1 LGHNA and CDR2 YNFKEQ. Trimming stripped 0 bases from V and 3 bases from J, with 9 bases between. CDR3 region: CASSQDRQNNQPQHF. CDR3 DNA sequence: TGTGCCAGCAGCCAAGATAGGCAGAACAATCAGCCCCAGCATTTT.

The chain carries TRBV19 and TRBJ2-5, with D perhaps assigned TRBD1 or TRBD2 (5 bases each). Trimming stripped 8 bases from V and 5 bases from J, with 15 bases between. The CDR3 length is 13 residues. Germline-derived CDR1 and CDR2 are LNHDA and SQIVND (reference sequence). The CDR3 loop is CASGDDLRETQYF. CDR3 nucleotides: TGTGCCAGTGGGGACGACCTTCGGGAGACCCAGTACTTC. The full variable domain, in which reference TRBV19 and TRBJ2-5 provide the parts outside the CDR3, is DGGITQSPKYLFRKEGQNVTLSCEQNLNHDAMYWYRQDPGQGLRLIYYSQIVNDFQKGDIAEGYSVSREKKESFPLTVTSAQKNPTAFYLCASGDDLRETQYFGPGTRLLVL.

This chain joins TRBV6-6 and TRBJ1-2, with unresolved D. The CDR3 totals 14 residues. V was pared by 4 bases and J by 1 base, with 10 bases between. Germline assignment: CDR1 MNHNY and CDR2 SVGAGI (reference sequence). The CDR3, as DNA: TGTGCCAGCAGTTCTATGACTAATAACTATGGCTACACCTTC. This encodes CASSSMTNNYGYTF.